Listed below are T cell receptor beta chains from one sample, sequenced in a study of shared clonotypes between healthy human individuals. Libraries were prepared by immunoSEQ multiplex PCR; TCRdb keeps only in-frame clonotypes and omits some of them. The data hold about 2.4 million clones, with just over 90% observed a single time. Sequences were obtained from naive CD4+ T cells sorted from blood. All receptors derive from a man younger than 35 in good health. The CDR3 runs from the conserved cysteine through the conserved F or W. Fields, in order: CDR3 DNA, CDR3 protein, clone size, D gene, V gene, J gene. A D gene is named only where the DNA matches it firmly. Not every row has a clone size; where given, it reads once, few, many or a size class.

cdr3_nt: TGTGCCAGCAGCGTAGGCTGGGACGGCACCGGGGAGCTGTTTTTT
cdr3_aa: CASSVGWDGTGELFF
clone_size: -
d_call: -
v_call: TRBV9
j_call: TRBJ2-2

cdr3_nt: TGCGCCAGCAGCTGGGGACTAGCGGGAGCCTACGAGCAGTACTTC
cdr3_aa: CASSWGLAGAYEQYF
clone_size: -
d_call: TRBD2
v_call: TRBV4-3
j_call: TRBJ2-7

cdr3_nt: TGTGCCAGCAGTCCCTTGACAGAGTTGAGCACAGATACGCAGTATTTT
cdr3_aa: CASSPLTELSTDTQYF
clone_size: -
d_call: -
v_call: TRBV27
j_call: TRBJ2-3

cdr3_nt: TGCAGCGTTGTTATGTCTCTTCGGACTGAAGCTTTCTTT
cdr3_aa: CSVVMSLRTEAFF
clone_size: -
d_call: -
v_call: TRBV29-1
j_call: TRBJ1-1

cdr3_nt: TGCGCCAGCAGCTATGGGTACCAAGAGACCCAGTACTTC
cdr3_aa: CASSYGYQETQYF
clone_size: -
d_call: -
v_call: TRBV5-1
j_call: TRBJ2-5

cdr3_nt: TGCGCCAGCAGCCGGGACACCCCTAACTATGGCTACACCTTC
cdr3_aa: CASSRDTPNYGYTF
clone_size: -
d_call: -
v_call: TRBV5-1
j_call: TRBJ1-2

cdr3_nt: TGTGCCAGCAGCTCCGGACATGCGTACAATGAGCAGTTCTTC
cdr3_aa: CASSSGHAYNEQFF
clone_size: -
d_call: -
v_call: TRBV5-8
j_call: TRBJ2-1

cdr3_nt: TGTGCCACCAGCAGAGAAGCGGGCTCCTACAATGAGCAGTTCTTC
cdr3_aa: CATSREAGSYNEQFF
clone_size: -
d_call: -
v_call: TRBV15
j_call: TRBJ2-1

cdr3_nt: TGTGCCAGCAGGACAGGGTTGAACACTGAAGCTTTCTTT
cdr3_aa: CASRTGLNTEAFF
clone_size: few
d_call: TRBD1
v_call: TRBV2
j_call: TRBJ1-1

cdr3_nt: TGTGCCAGCAGCTTGGCCACTAACCCGACAGTTCCCTATGGCTACACCTTC
cdr3_aa: CASSLATNPTVPYGYTF
clone_size: -
d_call: -
v_call: TRBV5-8
j_call: TRBJ1-2

cdr3_nt: TGTGCCAGCACCGCGACAGGGAATAATGAAAAACTGTTTTTT
cdr3_aa: CASTATGNNEKLFF
clone_size: once
d_call: TRBD1
v_call: TRBV7-9
j_call: TRBJ1-4

cdr3_nt: TGCGCCAGCAGCCGAGGACAGTCTGTTAACACCGGGGAGCTGTTTTTT
cdr3_aa: CASSRGQSVNTGELFF
clone_size: -
d_call: -
v_call: TRBV5-1
j_call: TRBJ2-2

cdr3_nt: TGTGCCAGCTCACCACCCGGGTCAAATCAGCCCCAGCATTTT
cdr3_aa: CASSPPGSNQPQHF
clone_size: once
d_call: -
v_call: TRBV18
j_call: TRBJ1-5

cdr3_nt: TGTGCCAGCAAGGGGGACCGACGTGCGGAAAAACTGTTTTTT
cdr3_aa: CASKGDRRAEKLFF
clone_size: -
d_call: -
v_call: TRBV6-5
j_call: TRBJ1-4

cdr3_nt: TGTGCCAGCAGCTCTCGGACAGGGGCGATCTATGGCTACACCTTC
cdr3_aa: CASSSRTGAIYGYTF
clone_size: few
d_call: TRBD1
v_call: TRBV7-2
j_call: TRBJ1-2

cdr3_nt: TGCGCCAGCAGCTTGGGGGACATTAATGAAAAACTGTTTTTT
cdr3_aa: CASSLGDINEKLFF
clone_size: -
d_call: -
v_call: TRBV5-1
j_call: TRBJ1-4

cdr3_nt: TGTGCCAGCAGCTTACTATTACCCGGGACAGGGGCAGATACGCAGTATTTT
cdr3_aa: CASSLLLPGTGADTQYF
clone_size: -
d_call: TRBD1
v_call: TRBV7-9
j_call: TRBJ2-3